Listed below are T cell receptor beta chains from one sample, sequenced in a study of T cells in Graves' hyperthyroidism and ophthalmopathy. TCRdb used MiXCR to reprocess the multiplex PCR reads, holding one entry per CDR3 protein. The table has 530,000 or so distinct CDR3 sequences, 46% seen once. The sample comprised peripheral blood or thyroid tissue (not recorded which). Receptors were obtained from a woman in her late teens or twenties with Graves' hyperthyroidism. Each CDR3 is given with its conserved first and last residue. A D gene is named only where the DNA matches it firmly. Where a row states a size, it is once, few, many or the class of an expanded clone; other rows omit it.

v_call	j_call	clone_size	d_call	cdr3_nt	cdr3_aa
TRBV2	TRBJ2-2	many	TRBD2	TGTGCCAGCAGTGCAAGACTAGCCCGGAACACCGGGGAGCTGTTTTTT	CASSARLARNTGELFF
TRBV24-1	TRBJ1-2	once	TRBD1	TGTGCCACTCCGACAGGGACGGAGGGGTATGGCTACACCTTC	CATPTGTEGYGYTF
TRBV19	TRBJ1-2	.	.	TGTGCTAGAGAAGCCAGGTCCTATGGCTACACCTTC	CAREARSYGYTF
TRBV10-3	TRBJ2-7	.	TRBD2	TGTGCCATCACCCCAGGACTAGCGGTAGTCCACGAGCAGTACTTC	CAITPGLAVVHEQYF
TRBV12-3/TRBV12-4	TRBJ2-7	.	.	TGTGCCAGCAGTTTAATCCCTCTTGGGGGGGGCTTTTACGAGCAGTACTTC	CASSLIPLGGGFYEQYF
TRBV7-9	TRBJ2-7	.	TRBD2	TGTGCCAGCAGCTTATGGGGACTAGCAGACTACGAGCAGTACTTC	CASSLWGLADYEQYF
TRBV20-1	TRBJ2-3	.	.	TGCAGTGCTAGAACAGCGGGAGATACGCAGTATTTT	CSARTAGDTQYF
TRBV20-1	TRBJ1-1	many	TRBD1	TGCAGTGCGAGAGACGACAGGGGGCAGGCTGAAGCTTTCTTT	CSARDDRGQAEAFF
TRBV20-1	TRBJ2-7	.	TRBD1	TGCAGTGCTTTGGGACAGGGGGCAGCCGGGGAGCAGTACTTC	CSALGQGAAGEQYF
TRBV29-1	TRBJ1-1	.	.	TGCAGCGTTGAGGGGAGGGAAGCTTTCTTT	CSVEGREAFF
TRBV6-1	TRBJ2-7	.	.	TGTGCCAGCTCCATCACAGGGCTCTCCTACGAGCAGTACTTC	CASSITGLSYEQYF
TRBV18	TRBJ2-7	.	TRBD1	TGTGCCAGCTCACCCGACAGGGGCTTAATCTACGAGCAGTACTTC	CASSPDRGLIYEQYF
TRBV2	TRBJ1-2	many	.	TGTGCCAGCACGAACACAGTCCTAACCTATGGCTACACCTTC	CASTNTVLTYGYTF
TRBV20-1	TRBJ2-7	.	.	TGCAGTTACCCCGGACAGAAAAACTCCTACGAGCAGTACTTC	CSYPGQKNSYEQYF
TRBV30	TRBJ1-6	.	TRBD1	TGTGCCTGGAGTGATGGACAGGGAGTTTGGAATTCACCCCTCCACTTT	CAWSDGQGVWNSPLHF
TRBV29-1	TRBJ1-1	many	TRBD1	TGCAGCGTTGAAGATCTTCGACAGGGCGACACTGAAGCTTTCTTT	CSVEDLRQGDTEAFF
TRBV12-3/TRBV12-4	TRBJ1-2	many	.	TGTGCCAGCAGTTTAGGAGACGGGGTGGTTTATGGCTACACCTTC	CASSLGDGVVYGYTF
TRBV11-2	TRBJ2-7	.	TRBD1	TGTGCCAGCAGCTTGACCGGGACAGACGAGCAGTACTTC	CASSLTGTDEQYF
TRBV7-7	TRBJ2-5	.	.	TGTGCTAGCAGCTCCGGGTTGCGGGAGACCCAGTACTTC	CASSSGLRETQYF
TRBV29-1	TRBJ1-5	once	.	TGCAGCTTGGACAGTGCGAGGTTCCCCCAGCATTTT	CSLDSARFPQHF
TRBV27	TRBJ1-1	few	TRBD1	TGTGCCAGCAGTAAAGGACAGGGGGTCACTGAAGCTTTCTTT	CASSKGQGVTEAFF
TRBV29-1	TRBJ2-5	.	.	TGCAGCGTTGAGCTCCCGGGCGGCCAAGAGACCCAGTACTTC	CSVELPGGQETQYF
TRBV10-3	TRBJ2-7	many	TRBD1	TGTGCCATCAGTGAAATAAGGGGGCGAAATTCCTACGAGCAGTACTTC	CAISEIRGRNSYEQYF
TRBV10-3	TRBJ1-1	.	.	TGTGCCATCAGTTTGGAGGGGGCTGAAGCTTTCTTT	CAISLEGAEAFF
TRBV2	TRBJ2-5	.	.	TGTGCCAGCAGAGAAGCGCGCAGGGTTCACGAGACCCAGTACTTC	CASREARRVHETQYF
TRBV5-1	TRBJ2-2	many	TRBD2	TGCGCCAGCAGCTTAGGGACTAGCGGGAACGCCGGGGAGCTGTTTTTT	CASSLGTSGNAGELFF
TRBV20-1	TRBJ1-2	many	TRBD1	TGCAGTGCTAGGGGACAGGGGGCGGGTGGCTACACCTTC	CSARGQGAGGYTF
TRBV4-1	TRBJ2-7	.	TRBD1	TGCGCCAGCAGCCAAGAGCCGGGACAGATAGACTACGAGCAGTACTTC	CASSQEPGQIDYEQYF
TRBV20-1	TRBJ1-2	.	.	TGCAGTGCTAGAGATACAGTGTCCGGTGACTACACCTTC	CSARDTVSGDYTF
TRBV4-1	TRBJ2-7	many	.	TGCGCCAGCAGCCAAGATCCGCTCGGCCCCGAGCAGTACTTC	CASSQDPLGPEQYF
TRBV2	TRBJ2-5	.	.	TGTGCCAGCAGCCGCGCAGGGCAGCCCCAGTACTTC	CASSRAGQPQYF
TRBV12-3/TRBV12-4	TRBJ1-1	.	TRBD1	TGTGCCAGCAGTTTACCAGGGGGCAGAATGAACACTGAAGCTTTCTTT	CASSLPGGRMNTEAFF
TRBV5-1	TRBJ1-3	many	.	TGCGCCAGCAGGTGGGGACAACGAAACACCATATATTTT	CASRWGQRNTIYF
TRBV12-3/TRBV12-4	TRBJ2-2	.	.	TGTGCCAGCGGGTCCAGGGAGCTGTTTTTT	CASGSRELFF
TRBV7-9	TRBJ2-5	.	.	TGTGCCAGCAGCTTGGGATGGGGAGAAGAGACCCAGTACTTC	CASSLGWGEETQYF
TRBV5-1	TRBJ2-5	.	TRBD1	TGCGCCAGCAGCGCTGGGACAGGGGGCTTGGAGACCCAGTACTTC	CASSAGTGGLETQYF
TRBV4-2	TRBJ2-2	few	TRBD2	TGTGCCAGCAGCCCGGGACTAGCGGGCACCGGGGAGCTGTTTTTT	CASSPGLAGTGELFF
TRBV7-5	TRBJ1-5	.	.	.	CISVPAAYKLQPQHF
TRBV19	TRBJ2-7	few	TRBD2	TGTGCCAGTAGTATCCGGGAGGGAGGGTCCTACGAGCAGTACTTC	CASSIREGGSYEQYF
TRBV10-3	TRBJ1-6	.	.	TGTGCCATCAGCGGCACAGGAAGGAATTCACCCCTCCACTTT	CAISGTGRNSPLHF
TRBV2	TRBJ2-5	many	TRBD1	TGTGCCAGCAAAGACAGGGTAAAAGAGACCCAGTACTTC	CASKDRVKETQYF
TRBV20-1	TRBJ1-2	many	.	TGCAGTGCTAGGATATCGGGGCGACTGGACTATGGCTACACCTTC	CSARISGRLDYGYTF
TRBV20-1	TRBJ2-1	.	TRBD2	TGCAGTGCTCTGGGAGGGAGAGGGTACAATGAGCAGTTCTTC	CSALGGRGYNEQFF
TRBV3-1	TRBJ1-6	many	.	TGTGCCAGCAGCCAGGGGAGCTCCTATAATTCACCCCTCCACTTT	CASSQGSSYNSPLHF
TRBV19	TRBJ2-2	many	.	TGTGCCAGTACCCGAGACCCGGGACATATGAACACCGGGGAGCTGTTTTTT	CASTRDPGHMNTGELFF
TRBV12-3/TRBV12-4	TRBJ2-7	many	TRBD1	TGTGCCAGCAGAGGGGAGACAGGGGCTTTCCACGAGCAGTACTTC	CASRGETGAFHEQYF
TRBV2	TRBJ1-5	.	TRBD1	TGTGCCAGCAGCCGGGACAGGGGTAGGGAGACCCAGCATTTT	CASSRDRGRETQHF
TRBV12-3/TRBV12-4	TRBJ2-7	many	.	TGTGCCAGCAGCTTGGACGGAGGGTCATGGGAGCAGTACTTC	CASSLDGGSWEQYF
TRBV20-1	TRBJ1-1	many	.	TGCAGTGCACAGATAACAGCGAACACTGAAGCTTTCTTT	CSAQITANTEAFF
TRBV12-3/TRBV12-4	TRBJ2-7	many	.	TGTGCCAGCAGTTTTGAAGGGCCCCAGTCCTACGAGCAGTACTTC	CASSFEGPQSYEQYF
TRBV19	TRBJ2-7	many	TRBD2	TGTGCCAGTAGTATAGGTCTAGCGGGAGCAAGAGAGCAGTACTTC	CASSIGLAGAREQYF
TRBV29-1	TRBJ2-5	many	.	TGCAGCGTTGACGCGGGGGCCCAAGAGACCCAGTACTTC	CSVDAGAQETQYF